This TCR beta chain was recovered during a study of CD8+ T cells in alopecia areata (dated by TCRdb to the late 2010s). Regarding the study in general: Treated patients were enrolled in an open-label pilot trial of oral tofacitinib, 5 to 10 mg twice daily, for moderate-to-severe alopecia areata. To study T cell clonal expansion in alopecia areata, the researchers applied high-throughput TCRbeta sequencing to both the C3H/HeJ mouse model and human patients. RNA was extracted with the PAXgene miRNA kit for fixed scalp, the miRNeasy kit for PBMCs, and the RNeasy kit for mouse skin. Tofacitinib was administered for 6 to 18 months, and 6 months of follow-up off drug were then conducted to assess delayed response and recurrence. Scalp clonality was compared among normal scalp (n=4), patchy alopecia areata scalp (n=8), and alopecia totalis/universalis scalp (n=8). Patients on tofacitinib were biopsied at baseline and after 4 and 24 weeks of treatment, and several of the patients also had a later scalp biopsy. In treated patients, disease severity was measured using the SALT score, which gives the percentage of scalp surface area affected. Scalp tissue and sorted CD4+ and CD8+ peripheral blood T cells from patchy and totalis/universalis alopecia areata patients and from healthy controls were covered by human TCRbeta sequencing. immunoSEQ multiplex PCR using 35 Vbeta forward primers and 13 Jbeta reverse primers was used to amplify TCRbeta CDR3 regions. The full study reports these points: Compared with mice, TCR sequences shared between patients were less clear, possibly partly because of HLA diversity across the patient population. During tofacitinib treatment, many expanded lesional clones remained in scalp and blood, and this persistence may partly explain relapse after treatment is stopped. Scalp TCR repertoire analysis is complicated because resident alphabeta T cells in normal human skin are also sequenced, whereas mouse skin is dominated by gammadelta T cells. Lesional scalp, especially in alopecia totalis/universalis, showed higher clonality and more expanded CD8+ clones than normal scalp, suggesting antigenic drive. Because the treated cohort was small and had only one nonresponder, larger studies are needed to examine links between baseline CD8+ expansion and response. With tofacitinib, both scalp clonality and the number of expanded CD8+ clones among the top 100 scalp clones went down significantly.

To note about this clone: This clone's antigen is unknown. No much larger clone is present one base from it, and per-base qualities are unavailable.

Library construction relied on the immunoSEQ multiplex PCR assay. To provide template for TCR sequencing, every sample had RNA extracted and reverse transcribed into cDNA. SuperScript III was used to make first-strand cDNA, primed with a 2:1 mix of oligo-dT and random hexamers. A synthetic immune receptor repertoire was used to assess amplification bias, and residual bias was removed computationally. For the original study's pipeline: After raw reads were preprocessed to remove errors, the CDR3 was defined following IMGT conventions as running from the conserved cysteine to phenylalanine. To get clonality, Shannon entropy was normalized by log2 of the number of productive unique TCRs and the result was subtracted from 1. CD4 or CD8 identity of scalp clones was inferred by cross-referencing scalp TCRbeta sequences with sorted blood CD4 and CD8 repertoires. TCRdb obtained this table from immuneACCESS and retained in-frame rearrangements with V and J assigned. These tables miss some clones; where compared with another copy, unresolved V genes account for less than half of the shortfall, and the remainder is unexplained. The DNA was the basis for D and trimming; V, J and clone size are from that table. The sample table lists fewer than 250,000 clones, about three fifths of them with a count of one. Clones ranked in the top ten supply over 0.9% of the sample.

The meaning of the sample's time point label: about 25 weeks on oral tofacitinib. What the treatment or condition label conveys for this sample: oral pan-JAK inhibitor, 5-10 mg twice daily. Lesional scalp punch biopsies and peripheral blood were collected from alopecia areata patients. After PBMCs were isolated by density centrifugation and stained for CD3, CD4 and CD8, a FACSAria was used to sort CD4+ and CD8+ T cells. Measured from the cysteine to the phenylalanine, the CDR3 is 12 residues long. The retained sequence is limited to the CDR3, 36 bases, with the frame set at the first base. The germline V gene supplies CDR1 SGHDT and CDR2 YYEEEE. Trimming takes 0 bases from V and 7 bases from J, and the germline ends sit 7 bases apart.

Sequencing was performed on CD4+ T cells sorted from blood, taken at week 24, from a patient treated with tofacitinib. The rearranged segments are TRBV5-6 and TRBJ2-5; no D gene call is confident. This TCR came from a human donor with alopecia areata. The DNA sequence is TGTGCCAGCAGCTTGGCGACGGGGACCCAGTACTTC. This translates into CASSLATGTQYF.